The clone carrying this TCR beta chain was counted between two and nine times. Its antigen is not identified. These data belong to a study of long-term antiretroviral therapy in people with HIV. Survey-level immunoSEQ v3.0 assays were run. TCRdb keeps only in-frame clones here, not all; method: immunoSEQ multiplex PCR. The sample lists 19,000 or so clones; around three quarters were seen once. Two or more post-ART PBMC samples, plus at least one pre-ART sample, were available for each donor. Every specimen held between roughly 0.95-10 million cryopreserved PBMC. These were thawed and washed before DNA extraction. Germline values: CDR1 SGHRS, CDR2 YFSETQ. V lost 0 bases, J lost 5 bases, and 18 bases lay in between. This CDR3 contains 17 residues. Overall study findings and caveats: Subsequent to ART, diversity was augmented yet persisted below that of transplant donor controls.

The rearrangement uses TRBV5-1 and TRBJ2-1; D is possibly TRBD2 (7 bases). The receptor was derived from a woman aged 40 to 50 with HIV. The input for sequencing was unsorted PBMCs, taken 0.2 years after starting antiretroviral therapy. In DNA form, the CDR3 reads TGCGCCAGCAGCTTGGGGGGGGGCCTCAGCGAACACAATGAGCAGTTCTTC. It encodes CASSLGGGLSEHNEQFF.